The present T cell receptor beta chain was sequenced within a study of tumor-infiltrating lymphocytes in localized non-small cell lung cancer. Study-wide background: Several tumor histologies, both smoking statuses, and some post-neoadjuvant chemotherapy samples were included. From each patient, both tumor and uninvolved lung, non-adjacent to tumor, were sampled.

Using immunoSEQ multiplex PCR, the repertoire was profiled, and TCRdb retains in-frame clones only, with some absent. The sample has thousands of clones, about two thirds seen once. Study-wide results and limits: IM1 and IM2 tumors showed no difference in T-cell fraction.

About this clone: What it recognizes is unknown.

The CDR3 loop spans 13 amino acids. Germline loops: CDR1 SGHNT, CDR2 YENEEA. Trimming took 5 bases from V and 2 from J, leaving 9 bases between them. Sequenced sample: uninvolved lung tissue not adjacent to the tumor. The sequence came from a human donor with non-small cell lung cancer. This chain links TRBV11-3 with TRBJ2-5; D is possibly TRBD1 (6 bases). CDR3 nucleotide sequence: TGTGCCAGCAGCGTAGGGGGTCAAGAGACCCAGTACTTC. It yields the protein CASSVGGQETQYF.